This T cell receptor (beta chain) was recovered during a study of T-cell memory formation after mild COVID-19. TCRdb reanalysed the 5' RACE reads using MiXCR and keeps one entry per CDR3 protein. The data show about 240,000 distinct CDR3 sequences, 8.5% to 9.5% seen once. This clonotype was counted a few times. Antigen: not known. Germline V gives CDR1 SGHTA, CDR2 FQGNSA. Trimming removed 5 bases from V and 5 bases from J, with 15 bases in between. This CDR3 is 14 amino acids long. The study, taken as a whole, reports: Some SARS-CoV-2-responding clones were already detected in memory before infection. Largely, contracting CD4+ clones fell within CM and EM, and contracting CD8+ clones within EMRA.

Sequencing input: PBMCs or a T cell subset sorted from them (not recorded which). The chain combines TRBV7-2 with TRBJ2-5; D is tentatively TRBD1 or TRBD2 (6 bases each). The sequence was collected from a man between 18 and 29 years old who had mild COVID-19 (a few samples of this study predate the infection). Cell type and time point are not known. DNA of the CDR3: TGTGCCAGCAGCGCTGGGGGGCGCGCGGAGACCCAGTACTTC. This translates into CASSAGGRAETQYF.